This T cell receptor (beta chain) was observed in a study of siplizumab effects on memory and regulatory T cells. Study findings and constraints: Mappable alloreactive CD4+ clones averaged approximately 62% Treg-derived with siplizumab versus less than 30% in controls.

Germline loops: CDR1 SGHAT, CDR2 FQNNGV. The CDR3 extends over 14 amino acids. The germline V and J ends were trimmed by 5 bases and 0 bases, with 9 bases remaining between them. Note on this clone: Its specificity is not known.

Some clones are missing from TCRdb's copy, which holds only in-frame ones; the method was immunoSEQ multiplex PCR. The table includes about 56,000 clones, 95% to 98% detected once. The genes are TRBV11-2 and TRBJ2-3, with D perhaps TRBD1 (5 bases). What was sequenced was naive CD8+ T cells sorted from blood. The origin of this receptor is a human donor in good health. CDR3 region: CASSIRQSTDTQYF. As DNA, the CDR3 is TGTGCCAGCAGCATCCGACAGAGCACAGATACGCAGTATTTT.